This T cell receptor beta chain was sequenced for a study of blood T cell repertoires in COVID-19. Across the whole study: COVID-19 samples from acute and convalescent phases originated in the United States, Italy and Spain.

Unmatched junction bases numbered 9, after V lost 1 base and J lost 3 bases. The CDR3 covers 15 residues. The germline gives CDR1 SQVTM, CDR2 ANQGSEA. Patients in Seattle were enrolled during active infection, then followed longitudinally. In the source study's methods: Scientists estimated how many nucleated cells there were by amplifying reference gene primers. Repertoires were generated with immunoSEQ multiplex PCR, while TCRdb's copy carries only in-frame clones and drops some. The V and J calls and clone size are taken from that table; D and trimming were inferred from the DNA. Of almost 200,000 clones in the sample, roughly 77% were seen once.

The receptor was isolated from a woman aged 40 to 50 with COVID-19, enrolled during active disease. Material: peripheral blood. The chain employs TRBV29-1 and TRBJ2-7; 7 bases agree with TRBD2. In DNA, the CDR3 is TGCAGCGTTGAAGGGACCCCGGGGGGTGGCTACGAGCAGTACTTC. This gives the protein CSVEGTPGGGYEQYF.